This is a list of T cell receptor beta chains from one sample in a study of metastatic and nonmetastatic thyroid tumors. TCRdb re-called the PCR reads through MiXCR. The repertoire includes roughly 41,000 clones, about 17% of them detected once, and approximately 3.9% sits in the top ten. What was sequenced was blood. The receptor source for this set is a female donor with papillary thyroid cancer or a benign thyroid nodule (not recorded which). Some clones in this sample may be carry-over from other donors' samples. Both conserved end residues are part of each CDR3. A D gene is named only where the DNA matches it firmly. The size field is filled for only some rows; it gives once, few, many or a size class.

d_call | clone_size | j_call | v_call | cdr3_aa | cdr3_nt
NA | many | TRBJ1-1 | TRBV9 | CASSPHPGGNTEAFF | TGTGCCAGCAGCCCACACCCCGGGGGGAACACTGAAGCTTTCTTT
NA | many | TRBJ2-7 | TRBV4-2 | CASSPLGDQSSYEQYF | TGTGCCAGCAGCCCTCTTGGGGACCAGAGCTCCTACGAGCAGTACTTC
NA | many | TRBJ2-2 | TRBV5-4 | CASSLEINTGELFF | TGTGCCAGCAGCTTGGAAATCAACACCGGGGAGCTGTTTTTT
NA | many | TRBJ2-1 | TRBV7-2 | CASSFWRLGHSYNEQFF | TGTGCCAGCAGCTTTTGGCGTTTAGGACACAGTTACAATGAGCAGTTCTTC
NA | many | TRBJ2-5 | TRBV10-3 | CAARGSGAQETQYF | TGTGCCGCCCGAGGGTCCGGGGCCCAAGAGACCCAGTACTTC
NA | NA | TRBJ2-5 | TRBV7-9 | CASNRWVGVPLETQYF | TGTGCCAGCAACCGCTGGGTCGGGGTCCCCTTGGAGACCCAGTACTTC
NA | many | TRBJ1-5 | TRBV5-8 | CASSTPGLNQPQHF | TGTGCCAGCAGCACGCCGGGGCTCAATCAGCCCCAGCATTTT
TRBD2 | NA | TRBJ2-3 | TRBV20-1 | CSARDTRTSGTTDTQYF | TGCAGTGCTAGAGATACCCGGACTAGCGGGACCACAGATACGCAGTATTTT
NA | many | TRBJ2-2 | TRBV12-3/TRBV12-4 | CASSFLAANTGELFF | TGTGCCAGCAGTTTCCTAGCCGCGAACACCGGGGAGCTGTTTTTT
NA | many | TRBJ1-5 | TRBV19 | CASSIDVGETNQPQHF | TGTGCCAGTAGTATAGATGTGGGGGAAACCAATCAGCCCCAGCATTTT